Listed below are T cell receptor beta chains from one sample, sequenced in a study of blood T cell repertoires in COVID-19. Only in-frame clones appear in the TCRdb table, and some are missing; sequencing was by immunoSEQ multiplex PCR. The sample includes 60,000 to 80,000 clones, 88% seen only once; the top ten take 4.7%. Sequenced material: peripheral blood. Receptor source: a human donor in a cohort sampled during active COVID-19. The CDR3 runs from the conserved cysteine through the conserved F or W. D genes are given only for firm matches. Where a row states a size, it is once, few, many or the class of an expanded clone; other rows omit it.

TRBV18	.	few	TRBJ2-5	CASSRRDNQETQYF	TGTGCCAGCTCCCGTCGGGACAACCAAGAGACCCAGTACTTC
TRBV19	.	.	TRBJ2-7	CASRPAGVVEQYF	TGTGCCAGTAGGCCCGCAGGGGTGGTCGAGCAGTACTTC
TRBV5-1	TRBD2	.	TRBJ2-7	CASSRTSGSSYEQYF	TGCGCCAGCAGCCGGACTAGCGGGAGCTCCTACGAGCAGTACTTC
TRBV11-2	TRBD2	medium-sized	TRBJ2-7	CASSLASTGGVWEQYF	TGTGCCAGCAGCTTAGCCTCGACGGGGGGGGTTTGGGAGCAGTACTTC
TRBV30	TRBD1	few	TRBJ2-7	CAVRGTGLGEQYF	TGTGCGGTCCGGGGGACAGGGTTGGGCGAGCAGTACTTC
TRBV5-8	.	.	TRBJ2-3	CASSLRTTASTDTQYF	TGTGCCAGCAGCTTGAGAACTACTGCTAGCACAGATACGCAGTATTTT
TRBV6-5	.	.	TRBJ1-5	CASGGQGNQPQHF	TGTGCCAGCGGAGGGCAGGGTAATCAGCCCCAGCATTTT
TRBV5-1	TRBD2	.	TRBJ2-7	CASSPGGTRIYEQYF	TGCGCCAGCAGCCCGGGGGGGACCCGGATCTACGAGCAGTACTTC
TRBV19	.	.	TRBJ2-7	CASTTSGGPVYEQYF	TGTGCCAGTACCACCTCTGGAGGACCAGTCTACGAGCAGTACTTC
TRBV5-1	.	.	TRBJ1-1	CASSLDLRRTEAFF	TGCGCCAGCAGCTTGGATCTGCGGAGGACTGAAGCTTTCTTT
TRBV14	.	.	TRBJ1-1	CASSQEKGHMNTEAFF	TGTGCCAGCAGCCAAGAGAAGGGGCATATGAACACTGAAGCTTTCTTT
TRBV30	.	once	TRBJ2-5	CAWSHSGPLGTQYF	TGTGCCTGGAGTCACAGCGGGCCACTAGGGACCCAGTACTTC
TRBV7-9	TRBD2	few	TRBJ2-3	CASSLAGPSTDTQYF	TGTGCCAGCAGCCTAGCGGGCCCTAGCACAGATACGCAGTATTTT
TRBV7-2	TRBD2	once	TRBJ2-2	CASSPWTSAATGELFF	TGTGCCAGCAGCCCTTGGACTAGCGCAGCAACCGGGGAGCTGTTTTTT
TRBV7-9	.	.	TRBJ1-1	CASSLVGRATEAFF	TGTGCCAGCAGCTTAGTCGGCAGGGCCACTGAAGCTTTCTTT
TRBV4-1	.	.	TRBJ1-4	CASSAQGGGSESNEKLFF	TGCGCCAGCAGCGCCCAAGGGGGAGGGTCGGAATCTAATGAAAAACTGTTTTTT
TRBV7-6	TRBD2	.	TRBJ2-1	CASSLGLAGAGNEQFF	TGTGCCAGCAGCTTAGGGCTAGCGGGGGCGGGGAATGAGCAGTTCTTC